This TCR beta chain was sequenced in a study of cytomegalovirus exposure and HLA in healthy donors. Some clones are missing from TCRdb's copy, which holds only in-frame ones; the method was immunoSEQ multiplex PCR. The data contain around 180,000 clones, more than 75% of them seen just once; the ten biggest clones take up less than 8.5%. With regard to this clone: Its antigen is not known.

V dropped 0 bases and J dropped 7; count of bases not matched to a gene: 19. Germline V CDR1 and CDR2: LGHNA, YSLEER. This CDR3 comprises 20 residues. Study results and caveats: Reports showed the classifier diagnosing cytomegalovirus status with high specificity and sensitivity.

The source of this sequence is a man between 18 and 29 years old in good health and CMV-seropositive. V gene TRBV4-3 combines with J gene TRBJ1-4; 8 nucleotides agree with TRBD1. Sequenced input: PBMCs. The CDR3 is CASSQDPTTGLSTGGEKLFF. CDR3 DNA: TGCGCCAGCAGCCAAGATCCCACGACAGGGCTTTCTACAGGGGGTGAAAAACTGTTTTTT.